Reported below is one T cell receptor (beta chain). Its specificity is unknown. The CDR3 covers 17 residues. CDR1 is MGHRA, CDR2 YSYEKL, per germline. The V end was cut by 3 bases, the J end by 5 bases, with 22 bases between. This sample was included in a study of cytomegalovirus exposure and HLA in healthy donors. Study-wide findings and caveats: In vitro assays verified that three CMV-associated chains recognized CMV antigens specifically. The authors listed around 150 TCR beta chains as cytomegalovirus-associated. Many donors carried some public TCRs, although rarity characterized most TCR sequences. Reportedly, cytomegalovirus status was diagnosed with high sensitivity and specificity.

Sequenced by immunoSEQ multiplex PCR; TCRdb stores in-frame clones only, minus some. Found here are about 130,000 clones, approximately 91% of them singletons; the top ten hold approximately 1.5%. The sequence derives from a man aged 25 to 45 in good health and CMV-seronegative. Specimen: PBMCs. This chain connects TRBV4-1 to TRBJ1-2; a weak D match, TRBD1 (6 bases). CDR3 bases: TGCGCCAGCAGCCACCTTACCCTACAGGGTGATGAATATGGCTACACCTTC. Protein product: CASSHLTLQGDEYGYTF.